The rows below give T cell receptor beta chains drawn from one sample of a study of T cells in Graves' hyperthyroidism and ophthalmopathy. From the multiplex PCR reads, TCRdb called clonotypes with MiXCR, one entry per CDR3 protein. The sample has about 840,000 distinct CDR3 sequences; over 35% are singletons. Material: blood. These receptors originate from a man in his late teens or twenties with Graves' hyperthyroidism. CDR3s include the opening cysteine and the closing phenylalanine or tryptophan. D genes are given only for firm matches. Size is omitted from some rows. Given values are once, few, many or a class for expanded clones.

d_call j_call v_call clone_size cdr3_aa cdr3_nt
. TRBJ1-4 TRBV7-2 . CASSPAVGGNGEKLFF TGTGCCAGCAGCCCCGCAGTTGGGGGGAATGGGGAAAAACTGTTTTTT
TRBD1 TRBJ2-7 TRBV7-3 . CASSVGTAGYEQYF TGTGCCAGCAGTGTGGGGACAGCCGGCTACGAGCAGTACTTC
. TRBJ2-7 TRBV4-2 few CASSQGEGGGYEQYF TGTGCCAGCAGCCAAGGAGAGGGGGGCGGATACGAGCAGTACTTC
. TRBJ2-5 TRBV4-1 . CASSQDRASQETQYF TGCGCCAGCAGCCAAGATCGGGCATCCCAAGAGACCCAGTACTTC
. TRBJ2-3 TRBV5-1 . CASRVIGDTQYF TGCGCCAGCAGGGTGATCGGAGATACGCAGTATTTT
TRBD1 TRBJ2-7 TRBV5-1 . CASSPPGQSSYEQYF TGTGCCAGCAGTCCACCGGGACAGAGCTCCTACGAGCAGTACTTC
TRBD1 TRBJ1-1 TRBV4-1 . CASSPLLGTANTEAFF TGTGCCAGCAGCCCTTTGCTAGGGACAGCGAACACTGAAGCTTTCTTT
. TRBJ2-7 TRBV7-2 few CASSEAEGRDIYEQYF TGTGCCAGCAGTGAAGCGGAGGGCAGGGATATCTACGAGCAGTACTTC
TRBD1 TRBJ1-2 TRBV5-1 . CASSPRGDSYGYTF TGCGCCAGCAGCCCGAGAGGGGACAGCTATGGCTACACCTTC
TRBD2 TRBJ2-7 TRBV24-1 . CATSDSTSGSVDEQYF TGTGCCACCAGTGATTCTACTAGCGGGAGTGTCGACGAGCAGTACTTC
TRBD2 TRBJ2-5 TRBV11-2 . CASSQGLPVETQYF TGTGCCAGCAGCCAGGGACTACCCGTGGAGACCCAGTACTTC
TRBD1 TRBJ2-5 TRBV9 many CASSPRRDRAETQYF TGTGCCAGCAGCCCACGGAGAGACAGGGCAGAGACCCAGTACTTC
. TRBJ1-1 TRBV12-3/TRBV12-4 few CATGTTNTEAFF TGTGCCACCGGGACAACTAACACTGAAGCTTTCTTT
TRBD1 TRBJ2-7 TRBV29-1 . CSVETGIPYEQYF TGCAGCGTGGAGACAGGGATACCCTACGAGCAGTACTTC
. TRBJ1-1 TRBV19 many CASREMERITEAFF TGTGCCAGTAGGGAGATGGAGCGAATCACTGAAGCTTTCTTT
TRBD1 TRBJ1-6 TRBV7-9 . CASSSTGGDNSPLHF TGTGCCAGCAGCTCCACAGGGGGTGATAATTCACCCCTCCACTTT
TRBD2 TRBJ2-2 TRBV20-1 few CSASSREEDDGELFF TGCAGTGCTTCCTCACGGGAGGAAGATGATGGGGAGCTGTTTTTT
. TRBJ1-1 TRBV2 few CASSLNADSPNTEAFF TGTGCCAGCAGCCTTAACGCGGACAGCCCGAACACTGAAGCTTTCTTT
. TRBJ1-1 TRBV20-1 . CSLRMQNTEAFF TGCAGTTTAAGGATGCAGAACACTGAAGCTTTCTTT
TRBD1 TRBJ2-2 TRBV5-1 few CASSKPGQGSGELFF TGCGCCAGCAGCAAACCGGGACAGGGATCCGGGGAGCTGTTTTTT